The rows below give T cell receptor beta chains drawn from one sample of a study of monozygotic twins with inflammatory bowel disease. No DNA is given; TCRdb re-called the 5' RACE reads and lists each CDR3 protein once. Its table records roughly 150,000 distinct CDR3 sequences. Sequenced: blood. The receptors come from a human donor with ulcerative colitis or Crohn's disease, or a healthy co-twin of an affected twin (not recorded which). Both conserved end residues are part of each CDR3. Each record gives: CDR3 protein, J gene, V gene.

CASSSGQRMNTEAFF | TRBJ1-1 | TRBV5-1
CASRIRHLYEQYF | TRBJ2-7 | TRBV5-6
CASSRSGGAPYNEQFF | TRBJ2-1 | TRBV19
CSARDGTGSSYNSPLHF | TRBJ1-6 | TRBV20-1
CSARVAQFNNQPQHF | TRBJ1-5 | TRBV20-1
CASGGNQETQYF | TRBJ2-5 | TRBV12-5
CASSLGLGRMNSYEQYF | TRBJ2-7 | TRBV5-1
CSAKTSNYGYTF | TRBJ1-2 | TRBV20-1
CASSVSGTGYEKLFF | TRBJ1-4 | TRBV5-1
CASSRKSGGGYNEQFF | TRBJ2-1 | TRBV6-1
CASSLDDDTQYF | TRBJ2-3 | TRBV5-1
CSAWRATEAFF | TRBJ1-1 | TRBV20-1
CASSFLLAGEYTDTQYF | TRBJ2-3 | TRBV7-6
CASRLFGQGGQETQYF | TRBJ2-5 | TRBV5-1
CASSLGTGHYGYTF | TRBJ1-2 | TRBV7-2
CASSQVARAFYNSPLHF | TRBJ1-6 | TRBV4-1
CASSRQGAGTEAFF | TRBJ1-1 | TRBV5-1
CSARGFRGSRTGELFF | TRBJ2-2 | TRBV20-1
CASTFSTSNEKLFF | TRBJ1-4 | TRBV6-5
CSVGPGSYEQYF | TRBJ2-7 | TRBV29-1
CASSLRGTYNEQFF | TRBJ2-1 | TRBV7-2
CASSQAGSTDTQYF | TRBJ2-3 | TRBV4-3
CASSPMGATNEKLFF | TRBJ1-4 | TRBV5-1
CASSLDRGNDEQFF | TRBJ2-1 | TRBV7-9
CASRTGTGEKLFF | TRBJ1-4 | TRBV28
CASSTGTETYEQYF | TRBJ2-7 | TRBV7-9
CASRLTGVSTEQYF | TRBJ2-7 | TRBV12-3/TRBV12-4
CASSIRTSGDTGELFF | TRBJ2-2 | TRBV5-1
CSARHWPGQGNIQYF | TRBJ2-4 | TRBV20-1
CSARTSSEQYF | TRBJ2-7 | TRBV20-1
CASSRVQGTEAFF | TRBJ1-1 | TRBV12-3/TRBV12-4
CASSWDRNTEAFF | TRBJ1-1 | TRBV7-9
CASSEAGASSHEQYF | TRBJ2-7 | TRBV6-1
CASSFGGPGTQYF | TRBJ2-5 | TRBV5-4
CASTIARETQYF | TRBJ2-5 | TRBV7-2
CASSLRLAGISSYNEQFF | TRBJ2-1 | TRBV5-1
CASSPRGGSDTQYF | TRBJ2-3 | TRBV11-3
CASSVGQQETQYF | TRBJ2-5 | TRBV9
CASSIRQGYTEAFF | TRBJ1-1 | TRBV19
CASSMYWDLNTGELFF | TRBJ2-2 | TRBV19